This is a list of T cell receptor beta chains from one sample in a study of beta chain features in type 1 diabetes. Generated by immunoSEQ multiplex PCR, the TCRdb table keeps only in-frame clones and is missing some. Among 280,000 or so clones listed, 15% were seen once. Sequencing used naive CD4+ T cells from blood. Every receptor here comes from a man between 18 and 29 years old with type 1 diabetes. Both conserved end residues are part of each CDR3. A D gene is named only where the DNA matches it firmly. Not every row has a clone size; where given, it reads once, few, many or a size class.

-	-	TRBJ2-3	TRBV30	CAWSVPGGTDTQYF	TGTGCCTGGAGTGTACCGGGGGGCACAGATACGCAGTATTTT
-	TRBD1	TRBJ2-7	TRBV28	CASSFRTGRTYEQYF	TGTGCCAGCAGTTTCAGGACAGGGCGTACATACGAGCAGTACTTC
-	-	TRBJ2-1	TRBV7-9	CASRAAGTPYNEQFF	TGTGCCAGCAGAGCCGCCGGGACACCCTACAATGAGCAGTTCTTC
few	TRBD2	TRBJ2-7	TRBV5-1	CASSLGTSGSPYEQYF	TGCGCCAGCAGCTTGGGGACTAGCGGGAGTCCCTACGAGCAGTACTTC
-	-	TRBJ2-3	TRBV7-2	CASSSRSSRDTQYF	TGTGCCAGCAGCTCGAGAAGCAGCAGGGATACGCAGTATTTT
few	-	TRBJ1-6	TRBV5-4	CASSFSRGNVALHF	TGTGCCAGCAGCTTTTCTCGGGGAAATGTGGCCCTCCACTTT
-	-	TRBJ2-6	TRBV5-4	CASSSSSGANVLTF	TGTGCCAGCAGCTCCTCGTCTGGGGCCAACGTCCTGACTTTC
few	TRBD1	TRBJ2-7	TRBV11-2	CASSPFVGTGSYEQYF	TGTGCCAGCAGCCCCTTTGTGGGGACAGGTTCCTACGAGCAGTACTTC
few	-	TRBJ2-7	TRBV11-2	CASSLDAFSSYEQYF	TGTGCCAGCAGCTTAGATGCCTTCAGCTCCTACGAGCAGTACTTC
-	TRBD1	TRBJ1-5	TRBV18	CASSEGAGEPQHF	TGTGCCAGCTCAGAGGGGGCGGGTGAGCCCCAGCATTTT
few	-	TRBJ2-5	TRBV5-1	CASSPRGQSETQYF	TGCGCCAGCAGCCCGCGGGGACAGTCAGAGACCCAGTACTTC
few	-	TRBJ2-7	TRBV4-3	CASSQSTYYEQYF	TGCGCCAGCAGCCAGTCGACTTATTACGAGCAGTACTTC
-	-	TRBJ2-5	TRBV6-1	CASSDERGGTQYF	TGTGCCAGCAGTGACGAAAGGGGAGGGACCCAGTACTTC
-	-	TRBJ2-1	TRBV1	CTSSSPDGQQQFF	TGCACCAGCAGCTCCCCCGATGGGCAACAGCAGTTCTTC
-	-	TRBJ2-1	TRBV7-2	CASSFRLGINEQFF	TGTGCCAGCAGCTTCCGACTAGGAATCAATGAGCAGTTCTTC
-	-	TRBJ1-5	TRBV2	CASSATGYLDQPQHF	TGTGCCAGCAGCGCCACAGGTTATTTGGATCAGCCCCAGCATTTT
few	-	TRBJ1-1	TRBV28	CASSLGGRVGTEAFF	TGTGCCAGCAGTTTAGGAGGGAGGGTGGGCACTGAAGCTTTCTTT
-	TRBD1	TRBJ2-1	TRBV6-6	CASSQQGASYNEQFF	TGTGCCAGCAGTCAACAGGGGGCTTCCTACAATGAGCAGTTCTTC
-	TRBD2	TRBJ2-1	TRBV29-1	CSVAYNPSGSGEQFF	TGCAGCGTTGCATATAATCCTAGCGGGAGCGGAGAGCAGTTCTTC
few	TRBD1	TRBJ2-1	TRBV4-1	CASRRTGGIEQFF	TGCGCCAGCAGACGCACAGGGGGTATTGAGCAGTTCTTC
-	TRBD2	TRBJ2-1	TRBV7-2	CASSSVAGVGEQFF	TGTGCCAGCAGCTCTGTAGCGGGAGTCGGTGAGCAGTTCTTC
-	TRBD1	TRBJ2-1	TRBV9	CASSAARTGSYNEQFF	TGTGCCAGCAGCGCAGCCCGGACAGGGTCCTACAATGAGCAGTTCTTC
-	TRBD1	TRBJ1-6	TRBV18	CASSPRQGRANSPLHF	TGTGCCAGCTCACCACGACAGGGTCGGGCTAATTCACCCCTCCACTTT